This T cell receptor (beta chain) stems from a study of T cell responses to AZD1222 COVID-19 vaccine. Assay used: immunoSEQ multiplex PCR; TCRdb lists only in-frame clones, some missing. Of 100,000 to 120,000 clones listed, 87% are singletons. General study points: Regions 160-218 and 743-854 dominated among vaccine-associated CD4 TCRs spanning spike.

Remarks on this clone: Its antigen is not identified.

The specimen comprised peripheral blood, sampled on day 0 of AZD1222 vaccination. This clonotype originated in an adult in good health.

The CDR3 reads CASSVTGRAPFNEAFF. CDR3 nucleotides: TGTGCCAGCAGCGTAACCGGCAGGGCCCCCTTTAATGAAGCTTTCTTT. This chain uses TRBV9 with TRBJ1-1; maybe TRBD1 (5 bases). Trimming cost V 1 base and J 7 bases, with 20 bases left between them. This CDR3 has 16 amino acids. From germline, CDR1 is SGDLS and CDR2 YYNGEE.